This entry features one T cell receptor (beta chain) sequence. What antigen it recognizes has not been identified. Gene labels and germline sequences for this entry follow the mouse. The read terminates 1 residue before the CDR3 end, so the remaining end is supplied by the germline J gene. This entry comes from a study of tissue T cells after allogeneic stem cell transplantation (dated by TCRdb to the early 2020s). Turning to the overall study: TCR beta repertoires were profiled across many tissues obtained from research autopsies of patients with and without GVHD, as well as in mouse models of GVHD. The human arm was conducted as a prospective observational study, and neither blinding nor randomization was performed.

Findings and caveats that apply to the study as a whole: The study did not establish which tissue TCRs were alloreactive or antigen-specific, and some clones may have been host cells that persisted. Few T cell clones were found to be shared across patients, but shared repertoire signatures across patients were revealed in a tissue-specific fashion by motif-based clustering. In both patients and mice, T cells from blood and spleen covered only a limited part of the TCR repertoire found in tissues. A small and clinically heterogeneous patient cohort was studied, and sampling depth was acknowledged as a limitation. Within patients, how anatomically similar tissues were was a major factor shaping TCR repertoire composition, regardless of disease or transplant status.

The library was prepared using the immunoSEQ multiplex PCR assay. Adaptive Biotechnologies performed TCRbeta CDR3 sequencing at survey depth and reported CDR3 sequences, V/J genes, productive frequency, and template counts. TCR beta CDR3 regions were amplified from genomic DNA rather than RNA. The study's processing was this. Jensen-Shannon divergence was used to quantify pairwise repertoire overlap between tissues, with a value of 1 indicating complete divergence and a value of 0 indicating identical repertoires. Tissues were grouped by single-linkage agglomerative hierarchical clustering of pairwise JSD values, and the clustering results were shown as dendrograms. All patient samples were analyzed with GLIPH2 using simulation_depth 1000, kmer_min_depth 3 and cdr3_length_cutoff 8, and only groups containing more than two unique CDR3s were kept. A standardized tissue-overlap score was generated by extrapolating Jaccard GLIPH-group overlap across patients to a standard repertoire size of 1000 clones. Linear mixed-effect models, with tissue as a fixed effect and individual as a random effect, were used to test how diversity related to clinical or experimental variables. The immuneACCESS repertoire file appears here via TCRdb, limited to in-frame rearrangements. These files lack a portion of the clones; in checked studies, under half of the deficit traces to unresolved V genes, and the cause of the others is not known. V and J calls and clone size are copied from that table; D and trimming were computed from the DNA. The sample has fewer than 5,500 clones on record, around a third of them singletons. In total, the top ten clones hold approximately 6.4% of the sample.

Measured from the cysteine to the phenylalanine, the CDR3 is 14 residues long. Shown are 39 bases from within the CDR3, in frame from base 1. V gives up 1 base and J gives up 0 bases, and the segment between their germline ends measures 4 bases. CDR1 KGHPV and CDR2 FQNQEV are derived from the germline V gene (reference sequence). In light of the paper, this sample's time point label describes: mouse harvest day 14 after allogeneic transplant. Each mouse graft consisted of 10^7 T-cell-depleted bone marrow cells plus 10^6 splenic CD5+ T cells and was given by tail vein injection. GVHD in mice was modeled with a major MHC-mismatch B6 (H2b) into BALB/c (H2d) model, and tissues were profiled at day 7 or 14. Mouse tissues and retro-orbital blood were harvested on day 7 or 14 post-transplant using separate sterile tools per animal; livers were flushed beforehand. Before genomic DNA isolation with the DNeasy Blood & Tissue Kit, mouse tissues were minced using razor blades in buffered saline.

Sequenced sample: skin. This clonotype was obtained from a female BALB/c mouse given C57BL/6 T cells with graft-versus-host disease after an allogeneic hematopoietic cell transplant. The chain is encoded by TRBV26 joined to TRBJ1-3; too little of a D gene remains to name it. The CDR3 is CASSLWDSGNTLYF. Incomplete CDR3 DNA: TGTGCCAGCAGTCTGTGGGATTCTGGAAATACGCTCTAT. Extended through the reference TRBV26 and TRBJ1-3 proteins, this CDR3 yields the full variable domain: NSKVIQTPRYLVKGQGQKAKMRCIPEKGHPVVFWYQQNKNNEFKFLINFQNQEVLQQIDMTEKRFSAECPSNSPCSLEIQSSEAGDSALYLCASSLWDSGNTLYFGEGSRLIVV.